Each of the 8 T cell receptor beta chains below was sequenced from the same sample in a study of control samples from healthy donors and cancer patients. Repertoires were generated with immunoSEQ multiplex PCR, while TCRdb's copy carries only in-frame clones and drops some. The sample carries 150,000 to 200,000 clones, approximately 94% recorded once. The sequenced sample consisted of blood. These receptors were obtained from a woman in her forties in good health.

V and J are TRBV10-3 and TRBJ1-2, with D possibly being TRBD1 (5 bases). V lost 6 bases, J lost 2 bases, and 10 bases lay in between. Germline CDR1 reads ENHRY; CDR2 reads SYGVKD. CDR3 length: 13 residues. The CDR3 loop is CAIRQGSNYGYTF. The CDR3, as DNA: TGTGCCATCAGGCAGGGTTCCAACTATGGCTACACCTTC.

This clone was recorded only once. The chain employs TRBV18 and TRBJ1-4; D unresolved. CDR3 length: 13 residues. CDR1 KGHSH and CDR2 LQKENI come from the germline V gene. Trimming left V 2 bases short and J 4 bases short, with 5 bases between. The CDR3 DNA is TGTGCCAGCTCACCAGGGGTTAATGAAAAACTGTTTTTT. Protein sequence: CASSPGVNEKLFF.

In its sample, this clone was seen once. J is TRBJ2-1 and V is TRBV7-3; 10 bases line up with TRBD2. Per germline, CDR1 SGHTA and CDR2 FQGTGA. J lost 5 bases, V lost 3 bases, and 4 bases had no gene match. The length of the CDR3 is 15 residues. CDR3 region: CASSFSGGANNEQFF. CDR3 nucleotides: TGTGCCAGCAGCTTCAGCGGGGGGGCAAACAATGAGCAGTTCTTC.

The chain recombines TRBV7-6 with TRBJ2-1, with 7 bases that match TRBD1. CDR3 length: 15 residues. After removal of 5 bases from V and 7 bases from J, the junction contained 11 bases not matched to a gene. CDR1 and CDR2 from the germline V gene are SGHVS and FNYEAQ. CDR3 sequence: CASSVRQGRENEQFF. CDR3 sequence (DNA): TGTGCCAGCAGCGTTAGACAGGGAAGGGAGAATGAGCAGTTCTTC. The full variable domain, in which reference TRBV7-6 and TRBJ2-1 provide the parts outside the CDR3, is GAGVSQSPRYKVTKRGQDVALRCDPISGHVSLYWYRQALGQGPEFLTYFNYEAQQDKSGLPNDRFSAERPEGSISTLTIQRTEQRDSAMYRCASSVRQGRENEQFFGPGTRLTVL.

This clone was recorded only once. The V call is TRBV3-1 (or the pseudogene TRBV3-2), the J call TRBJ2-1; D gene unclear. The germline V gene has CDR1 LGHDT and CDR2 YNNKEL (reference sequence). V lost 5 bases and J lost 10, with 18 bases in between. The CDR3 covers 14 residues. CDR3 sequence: CASSFPNEPNEQFF. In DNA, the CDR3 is TGTGCCAGCAGCTTCCCTAACGAACCAAACGAGCAGTTCTTC.

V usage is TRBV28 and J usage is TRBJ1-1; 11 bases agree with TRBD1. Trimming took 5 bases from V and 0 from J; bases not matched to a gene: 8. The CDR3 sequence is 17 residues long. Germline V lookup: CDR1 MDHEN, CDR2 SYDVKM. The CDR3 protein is CASSRTGGLSMNTEAFF. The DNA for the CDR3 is TGTGCCAGCAGTAGGACAGGGGGCCTATCGATGAACACTGAAGCTTTCTTT.

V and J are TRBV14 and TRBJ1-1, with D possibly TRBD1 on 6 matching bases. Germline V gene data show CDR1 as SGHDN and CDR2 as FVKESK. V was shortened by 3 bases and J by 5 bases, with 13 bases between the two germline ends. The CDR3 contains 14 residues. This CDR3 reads CASSHNRVRTEAFF. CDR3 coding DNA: TGTGCCAGCAGCCATAACAGGGTAAGAACTGAAGCTTTCTTT.

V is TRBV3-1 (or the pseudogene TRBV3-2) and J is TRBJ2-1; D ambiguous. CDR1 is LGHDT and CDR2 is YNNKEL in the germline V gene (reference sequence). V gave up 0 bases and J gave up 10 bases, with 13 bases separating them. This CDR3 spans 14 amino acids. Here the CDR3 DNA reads TGTGCCAGCAGCCAAGAACGACAAGGCCCCGAGCAGTTCTTC. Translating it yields CASSQERQGPEQFF.